The present T cell receptor beta chain was sequenced within a study of blood T cell repertoires in COVID-19. CDR1 and CDR2 from the germline V gene are WSHSY and SAAADI. The CDR3 is 15 amino acids. V lost 5 bases and J lost 0, with 11 bases in between. Authors' data handling: Estimation of nucleated cell counts was performed using reference gene primer amplification. The assay was immunoSEQ multiplex PCR, and TCRdb's table has in-frame clones only and misses some. V, J and clone size are taken as reported in that table, and D and trimming were inferred from the DNA itself. The repertoire holds about 180,000 clones, with approximately 87% as singletons.

This clonotype was sampled from an older person with COVID-19, enrolled during active disease. The chain recombines TRBV10-2 with TRBJ2-1; D possibly corresponds to TRBD2 (6 bases). Sequenced sample: peripheral blood. DNA of the CDR3: TGCGCCAGCAGTAATCGGGGGAGCTCCTACAATGAGCAGTTCTTC. It yields the protein CASSNRGSSYNEQFF.